Below are 9 T cell receptor beta chains sequenced from a single sample in a study of human T cells and chemical hapten exposure. Time point denoted: patch test 1, 2 weeks after DPC sensitization. Documented treatment: therapeutic diphenylcyclopropenone sensitization with weekly scalp DPC. One entry per CDR3 protein results from TCRdb running MiXCR on the RACE reads. Among over 65,000 distinct CDR3 sequences, around a tenth were seen once, and the ten largest hold about 4.2%. Sequenced here: whole blood, sampled in connection with sensitization to the hapten diphenylcyclopropenone (DPC). The receptor set was obtained from a woman between 45 and 60 years old with alopecia areata. Some clones in this sample may be carry-over from other donors' samples.

This clonotype was observed a handful of times. The chain carries TRBV25-1 and TRBJ1-2; 9 bases map to TRBD1. Germline CDR1 is MGHDK and CDR2 is SYGVNS. CDR3 length: 13 amino acids. J lost 4 bases, V lost 8 bases, and 5 bases had no gene match. The CDR3 reads CASLGQGFYGYTF. The CDR3 bases are TGTGCCAGCCTCGGACAGGGGTTCTATGGCTACACCTTC.

This clonotype was found many times. This chain joins TRBV6-1 and TRBJ1-1; 7 nucleotides match TRBD1. The ends lost 4 bases at V and 9 bases at J; junction bases unmatched: 11. Germline CDR1 is MNHNS and CDR2 is SASEGT. The CDR3 has 14 residues. This CDR3 reads CASSALQGPTQAFF. The CDR3 DNA follows: TGTGCCAGCAGTGCCTTACAGGGGCCCACCCAAGCTTTCTTT.

A few counts support this clonotype. This chain connects TRBV2 to TRBJ2-3, with D tentatively TRBD2 (6 bases). The CDR3 spans 13 residues. V was pared by 8 bases and J by 3 bases, with 12 bases between. Per the germline V gene, CDR1 is SNHLY and CDR2 is FYNNEI. CDR3 coding DNA: TGTGCCAGCGGGGGGAGGCTAACAGATACGCAGTATTTT. Protein product: CASGGRLTDTQYF. The full variable domain, rest sourced from reference TRBV2 and TRBJ2-3, is EPEVTQTPSHQVTQMGQEVILRCVPISNHLYFYWYRQILGQKVEFLVSFYNNEISEKSEIFDDQFSVERPDGSNFTLKIRSTKLEDSAMYFCASGGRLTDTQYFGPGTRLTVL.

In its sample, this clonotype was seen many times. The V gene is TRBV4-3, the J gene TRBJ1-4; tentative D call: TRBD1 (5 bases). V lost 5 bases and J lost 10, with 17 bases in between. CDR3 size: 14 residues. Per the germline V gene, CDR1 is LGHNA and CDR2 is YSLEER. The CDR3 coding sequence is TGCGCCAGCAGCTCGGGGCCCGTCCAAGGAAAACTGTTTTTT. Protein: CASSSGPVQGKLFF.

V gene TRBV29-1 combines with J gene TRBJ2-2; no clear D. The CDR3 length is 14 residues. Germline values: CDR1 SQVTM, CDR2 ANQGSEA. Trimming cost V 7 bases and J 0 bases, with 12 bases left between them. This chain's CDR3 is CSALFTTNTGELFF. In nucleotides, the CDR3 is TGCAGCGCTCTATTTACAACGAACACCGGGGAGCTGTTTTTT.

At least ten counts were recorded for this clonotype. The V gene is TRBV7-6, the J gene TRBJ2-7, with D tentatively TRBD2 (6 bases). Per germline, CDR1 SGHVS and CDR2 FNYEAQ. Trimming took 4 bases from V and 1 from J, leaving 8 bases between them. The CDR3 loop spans 13 amino acids. The DNA for the CDR3 is TGTGCCAGCAGCTCGGGACTTTCCTACGAGCAGTACTTC. Translating it yields CASSSGLSYEQYF.

This clonotype has a handful of counts. The chain carries TRBV9 and TRBJ1-1; 7 bases are a match to TRBD1. J gave up 7 bases and V 0 bases, and 3 bases lay outside the gene matches. The CDR3 has 13 amino acids. The germline V gene encodes CDR1 SGDLS and CDR2 YYNGEE. In DNA form, the CDR3 reads TGTGCCAGCAGCGTAGTAGGGGGCAGTGAAGCTTTCTTT. It translates to CASSVVGGSEAFF.

J is TRBJ2-6 and V is TRBV18; D gene unclear. Germline values: CDR1 KGHSH, CDR2 LQKENI. V was shortened by 5 bases and J by 4 bases, with 9 bases between the two germline ends. The CDR3 totals 14 residues. Written as DNA, the CDR3 is TGTGCCAGCTCAGGAGTGCCCGGGGCCAACGTCCTGACTTTC. This gives the protein CASSGVPGANVLTF.

V and J are TRBV29-1 and TRBJ1-1, with a tentative D call TRBD1 (5 bases). Trimming stripped 6 bases from V and 5 bases from J, with 10 bases between. This CDR3 comprises 11 residues. Germline loops: CDR1 SQVTM, CDR2 ANQGSEA. The CDR3 DNA is TGCAGCGTGGCATGGGGGACTGAAGCTTTCTTT. Amino acid sequence: CSVAWGTEAFF.